The clone carrying this T cell receptor (beta chain) was observed a handful of times. The antigen is unknown. TCRdb called the reads again in MiXCR, with one record for every CDR3 protein. The data hold hundreds of thousands of distinct CDR3 sequences, with about a third observed a single time. This sample was taken from a study of T cell repertoires in cytomegalovirus infection. Study context: Matching HLA type, along with CMV infection, was indicated by public TCR beta signatures.

The V gene lost 4 bases and the J gene lost 4 bases, with 20 bases spanning the gap. Germline values: CDR1 MDHEN, CDR2 SYDVKM. CDR3 length: 16 amino acids. Whole-study results and caveats: The study found HLA-C-restricted CMV-specific TCR beta clonotypes dominating the ex vivo response. Summed frequency of public TCR beta families distinguished CMV carriers with the relevant HLA.

This clonotype originated in a human donor in good health (CMV status not recorded). Some clones in this sample may be carry-over from other donors' samples. J is TRBJ2-7 and V is TRBV28, with D possibly being TRBD1 (6 bases). Sequencing used PBMCs. The CDR3 nucleotides read TGTGCCAGCAGTTCACCACAGGGTTACAAATTGTACGAGCAGTACTTC. This gives the protein CASSSPQGYKLYEQYF.